The 25 T cell receptor beta chains presented below share a single source sample, sequenced in a study of blood T cell repertoires in COVID-19. The protocol was immunoSEQ multiplex PCR, while the TCRdb copy is restricted to in-frame clones and leaves out a portion. The table lists tens of thousands of clones, around 83% of them singletons. The sample was peripheral blood. These receptors all stem from a human donor in a cohort sampled during active COVID-19.

Written as DNA, the CDR3 is TGTGCCAGCAGTTACGATCAGACTAGCGGGTTTCCCACAGATACGCAGTATTTT. Its translation is CASSYDQTSGFPTDTQYF. The genes are TRBV6-2 or TRBV6-3 and TRBJ2-3, with 10 bases lining up with TRBD2. CDR1 MNHEY and CDR2 SVGEGT come from the germline V gene. After removal of 2 bases from V and 2 bases from J, the junction contained 10 bases not matched to a gene. This CDR3 spans 18 amino acids.

J is TRBJ1-4 and V is TRBV7-8; D call uncertain. V was trimmed by 1 base and J by 4 bases, leaving 10 bases between them. Per germline, CDR1 SGHVS and CDR2 FQNEAQ. The CDR3 sequence is 15 residues long. CDR3 loop: CASSLGGSNNEKLFF. The CDR3 DNA follows: TGTGCCAGCAGCTTAGGAGGGTCTAATAATGAAAAACTGTTTTTT.

The chain recombines TRBV30 with TRBJ2-3, with 11 bases identical to TRBD2. The trim removed 0 bases at V and 1 base at J, leaving 0 bases unmatched. Germline loops: CDR1 GTSNPN, CDR2 SVGIG (reference sequence). The CDR3 is 15 residues long. The CDR3 nucleotides read TGTGCCTGGAGTGTACTAGCGGGGGGCACAGATACGCAGTATTTT. This encodes CAWSVLAGGTDTQYF.

This sequence joins TRBV30 and TRBJ1-1; D gene uncertain. With 3 bases removed from V and 3 bases from J, the gap between germline ends came to 8 bases. CDR1 GTSNPN and CDR2 SVGIG come from the germline V gene (reference sequence). The CDR3 has 12 residues. The CDR3 spells CAWSREHTEAFF. CDR3 DNA: TGTGCCTGGAGCCGGGAGCACACTGAAGCTTTCTTT.

This clone was seen only once. This chain connects TRBV7-2 to TRBJ2-3; weak D call: TRBD2 (6 bases). The CDR3 has 15 residues. Per germline, CDR1 SGHTA and CDR2 FQGNSA. V was clipped by 5 bases and J by 2 bases, with 14 bases between them. The CDR3: CASSPARGNTDTQYF. For the CDR3, the DNA is TGTGCCAGCAGCCCCGCCCGGGGGAACACAGATACGCAGTATTTT.

The CDR3 protein is CASRRTRDTDTQYF. The CDR3 coding sequence is TGTGCCAGCCGCAGAACGCGGGACACAGATACGCAGTATTTT. The rearrangement links TRBV11-2 to TRBJ2-3, with D perhaps matching TRBD2 (6 bases). The germline gives CDR1 SGHAT, CDR2 FQNNGV. V gave up 8 bases and J gave up 2 bases, with 14 bases separating them. The CDR3 spans 14 residues.

The chain uses TRBV6-4 and TRBJ2-3; 7 bases are a match to TRBD2. V lost 3 bases to trimming and J lost 1 base; unmatched junction nucleotides: 4. The CDR3 length is 15 residues. Germline V CDR1 and CDR2: MRHNA, SNTAGT. This CDR3 reads CASSELATGTDTQYF. As DNA, the CDR3 is TGTGCCAGCAGTGAACTAGCGACTGGCACAGATACGCAGTATTTT.

There are a few counts of this clone. The V call is TRBV5-1, the J call TRBJ1-6; 8 bases fit TRBD1. The CDR3 contains 15 residues. Germline V gives CDR1 SGHRS, CDR2 YFSETQ. Trimming at V came to 4 bases and at J to 6 bases, leaving 6 bases not matched to a gene. Here the CDR3 reads CASSPEGTGNSPLHF. CDR3 nucleotides: TGCGCCAGCAGCCCGGAGGGGACAGGTAATTCACCCCTCCACTTT.

V gene TRBV27 combines with J gene TRBJ2-1; the match to TRBD1 covers 9 bases. J was trimmed by 8 bases and V by 2 bases; bases with no gene match: 10. The germline V gene has CDR1 MNHEY and CDR2 SMNVEV (reference sequence). The CDR3 is 16 amino acids. The chain's CDR3 is CASSLRPGQGLYEQFF. The CDR3, as DNA: TGTGCCAGCAGTTTACGGCCGGGACAGGGTTTGTATGAGCAGTTCTTC.

The CDR3 reads CASRPVGGVGTEAFF. The CDR3 DNA reads as TGTGCCAGCAGACCGGTAGGGGGGGTCGGCACTGAAGCTTTCTTT. The chain couples TRBV11-1 to TRBJ1-1; possible D gene TRBD1, 6 bases. V lost 6 bases and J lost 4, with 18 bases in between. The CDR3 runs to 15 residues. The germline V gene encodes CDR1 SGHAT and CDR2 FQDESV (reference sequence).

The J gene is TRBJ2-1, the V gene TRBV6-5; D perhaps matches TRBD1 (6 bases). Trimming removed 2 bases from V and 2 bases from J, with 13 bases in between. This CDR3 contains 16 residues. The germline V gene encodes CDR1 MNHEY and CDR2 SVGAGI. This chain's CDR3 is CASSYTTGQPYNEQFF. CDR3 nucleotides: TGTGCCAGCAGTTACACCACTGGACAGCCCTACAATGAGCAGTTCTTC.

In this sample, this clone turned up a few times. The V and J genes are TRBV10-2 and TRBJ1-2, with a tentative D call TRBD1 (6 bases). Germline CDR1 and CDR2: WSHSY and SAAADI. V was cut by 4 bases and J by 10 bases, with 10 bases left in between. This CDR3 has 11 amino acids. Here the CDR3 DNA reads TGCGCCAGCAGTGGCACAGGGCCCTACACCTTC. It yields the protein CASSGTGPYTF.

This clone was observed a handful of times. This rearrangement joins TRBV6-5 to TRBJ2-3; maybe TRBD1 (5 bases). The V gene lost 9 bases and the J gene lost 2 bases, with 15 bases spanning the gap. CDR3 length: 14 residues. Germline assignment: CDR1 MNHEY and CDR2 SVGAGI. Written as DNA, the CDR3 is TGTGCCAGTAGCTCCAGGGTCCCCACAGATACGCAGTATTTT. This encodes CASSSRVPTDTQYF.

The gene calls are TRBV3-1 (or the pseudogene TRBV3-2) and TRBJ2-6, with 7 bases lining up with TRBD1. The CDR3 runs 15 residues. Germline CDR1 LGHDT, CDR2 YNNKEL (reference sequence). The V segment lost 4 bases and the J segment 4 bases; nucleotides outside the gene matches: 4. The CDR3 here is CASSRDRAGANVLTF. Written as DNA, the CDR3 is TGTGCCAGCAGCCGAGACAGGGCCGGGGCCAACGTCCTGACTTTC.

The chain carries TRBV2 and TRBJ2-7; D possibly corresponds to TRBD2 (6 bases). Trimming cost V 4 bases and J 1 base, with 11 bases left between them. The germline V gene encodes CDR1 SNHLY and CDR2 FYNNEI. This CDR3 has 14 residues. CDR3 coding DNA: TGTGCCAGCAGTGGACTAGAGAGATCCTACGAGCAGTACTTC. Protein sequence: CASSGLERSYEQYF.

This rearrangement joins TRBV7-8 to TRBJ1-2; D not certain. The V and J ends lost 1 base and 5 bases respectively, with 11 bases between them. Germline CDR1 is SGHVS and CDR2 is FQNEAQ. CDR3 length: 14 amino acids. The CDR3 is CASSLGTAGYGYTF. CDR3 DNA: TGTGCCAGCAGCTTAGGAACGGCAGGTTATGGCTACACCTTC.

This sequence joins TRBV9 and TRBJ1-5; possible D gene TRBD1, 6 bases. Between the trimmed V and J ends, which lost 0 bases and 3 bases, there was a span of 13 bases. The CDR3 spans 16 residues. Germline values: CDR1 SGDLS, CDR2 YYNGEE. CDR3 coding DNA: TGTGCCAGCAGCGTAGGAGAGGGGGATAACAATCAGCCCCAGCATTTT. It translates to CASSVGEGDNNQPQHF. The full variable domain, rest sourced from reference TRBV9 and TRBJ1-5, is DSGVTQTPKHLITATGQRVTLRCSPRSGDLSVYWYQQSLDQGLQFLIQYYNGEERAKGNILERFSAQQFPDLHSELNLSSLELGDSALYFCASSVGEGDNNQPQHFGDGTRLSIL.

This sequence joins TRBV29-1 and TRBJ1-3; 9 bases are a match to TRBD1. After removal of 7 bases from V and 10 bases from J, the junction contained 14 bases not matched to a gene. Per the germline V gene, CDR1 is SQVTM and CDR2 is ANQGSEA. This CDR3 region has 14 residues. This CDR3 is CSATGGQGVRTIYF. The CDR3 DNA reads TGCAGCGCCACAGGGGGACAGGGTGTGCGAACCATATATTTT.

The chain employs TRBV6-5 and TRBJ1-4, with D unclear. Trimming cost V 0 bases and J 3 bases, with 11 bases left between them. The CDR3 runs to 16 residues. The germline V gene has CDR1 MNHEY and CDR2 SVGAGI. Here the CDR3 reads CASSYSINSANEKLFF. CDR3 bases: TGTGCCAGCAGTTACTCGATAAATTCAGCTAATGAAAAACTGTTTTTT.

The V and J genes are TRBV9 and TRBJ2-1; D call uncertain. CDR3 length: 11 amino acids. Trimming took 3 bases from V and 8 from J, leaving 6 bases between them. Germline V gives CDR1 SGDLS, CDR2 YYNGEE. The CDR3 region has the DNA TGTGCCAGCAGCGGTCGGTATGAGCAGTTCTTC. Protein: CASSGRYEQFF.

This sequence joins TRBV9 and TRBJ2-3; TRBD2 aligns across 8 bases. The CDR3 is made up of 17 amino acids. CDR1 is SGDLS, CDR2 YYNGEE, per germline. V gave up 3 bases and J gave up 2 bases; unmatched junction bases: 11. CDR3 coding DNA: TGTGCCAGCAGCGCCTCCGGAGGGACTAGAGTCACAGATACGCAGTATTTT. This translates into CASSASGGTRVTDTQYF. The complete variable domain, with remaining parts taken from reference TRBV9 and TRBJ2-3, reads DSGVTQTPKHLITATGQRVTLRCSPRSGDLSVYWYQQSLDQGLQFLIQYYNGEERAKGNILERFSAQQFPDLHSELNLSSLELGDSALYFCASSASGGTRVTDTQYFGPGTRLTVL.

The chain joins TRBV2 to TRBJ2-7, with TRBD1 as a possible D gene (6 bases). The germline V gene encodes CDR1 SNHLY and CDR2 FYNNEI. The CDR3 totals 15 residues. Trimming stripped 6 bases from V and 3 bases from J, with 18 bases between. This chain's CDR3 is CASSLHPSQGYEQYF. The CDR3 coding sequence is TGTGCCAGCAGCCTACACCCATCACAGGGCTACGAGCAGTACTTC.

This chain links TRBV5-1 with TRBJ2-3; 9 bases agree with TRBD2. Germline-derived CDR1 and CDR2 are SGHRS and YFSETQ. The CDR3 length is 18 residues. V lost 2 bases to trimming and J lost 2 bases; unmatched junction nucleotides: 12. This chain's CDR3 is CASSFPIERGALTDTQYF. CDR3 sequence (DNA): TGCGCCAGCAGCTTTCCGATAGAGCGGGGGGCCCTCACAGATACGCAGTATTTT.

The chain has TRBV5-1 and TRBJ1-3; possibly TRBD1 for D (5 bases). The CDR3 contains 16 residues. The V gene's germline CDR1 is SGHRS and CDR2 YFSETQ. V dropped 5 bases and J dropped 0 bases, with 15 bases sitting between them. The CDR3 coding sequence is TGCGCCAGCAGTTTACTGGACACCAACTCTGGAAACACCATATATTTT. Translated: CASSLLDTNSGNTIYF.

The chain joins TRBV10-3 to TRBJ2-3; D is possibly TRBD1 (5 bases). This CDR3 is built from 13 residues. V was cut by 2 bases and J by 3 bases, with 6 bases left in between. Germline V CDR1 and CDR2: ENHRY, SYGVKD. CDR3 nucleotides: TGTGCCATCAGTGAGAGGGGAACAGATACGCAGTATTTT. Its protein product is CAISERGTDTQYF.